These 17 T cell receptor beta chains were all obtained from the same sample, sequenced in a study of control samples from healthy donors and cancer patients. Generated by immunoSEQ multiplex PCR, the TCRdb table keeps only in-frame clones and is missing some. The repertoire holds about 140,000 clones, with about 90% as singletons. Material: blood. The receptors were gathered from a man aged 18 to 30 in good health.

The V gene is TRBV19, the J gene TRBJ1-5; D uncertain. Germline V lookup: CDR1 LNHDA, CDR2 SQIVND (reference sequence). The CDR3 totals 14 residues. Trimming stripped 5 bases from V and 3 bases from J, with 11 bases between. CDR3 in DNA: TGTGCCAGTAGTTTGATTGGCCCCAATCAGCCCCAGCATTTT. Translated, it gives CASSLIGPNQPQHF. Together with reference TRBV19 and TRBJ1-5, the CDR3 gives the full variable domain: DGGITQSPKYLFRKEGQNVTLSCEQNLNHDAMYWYRQDPGQGLRLIYYSQIVNDFQKGDIAEGYSVSREKKESFPLTVTSAQKNPTAFYLCASSLIGPNQPQHFGDGTRLSIL.

This clone was observed a few times. The chain links TRBV7-9 to TRBJ2-7; 9 bases match TRBD2. The CDR3 covers 15 residues. Germline lookup yields CDR1 SEHNR and CDR2 FQNEAQ (reference sequence). V dropped 1 base and J dropped 2; count of bases not matched to a gene: 3. The CDR3 nucleotides are TGTGCCAGCAGCTTAGTTAGCGGGGGACCCTACGAGCAGTACTTC. Amino acids: CASSLVSGGPYEQYF.

This chain joins TRBV29-1 and TRBJ1-2, with TRBD1 matching 8 bases. This CDR3 is 11 amino acids long. Trimming took 6 bases from V and 7 from J; bases not matched to a gene: 4. Germline V gives CDR1 SQVTM, CDR2 ANQGSEA. Written as DNA, the CDR3 is TGCAGCGTGGGACAGGCCGCTGGCTACACCTTC. It yields the protein CSVGQAAGYTF.

The chain combines TRBV5-8 with TRBJ1-5, with a possible D match to TRBD1 (6 bases). The V gene's germline CDR1 is SGHTS and CDR2 YDEGEE. The CDR3 has 15 residues. Deletions cut 1 base from V and 6 bases from J, with 14 bases between. The CDR3 region is CASSLRGGGVQPQHF. Written as DNA, the CDR3 is TGTGCCAGCAGCTTGAGAGGGGGAGGCGTTCAGCCCCAGCATTTT.

The chain combines TRBV30 with TRBJ2-7, with D uncertain. V lost 0 bases and J 3 bases, leaving 9 bases between the germline ends. Germline V gives CDR1 GTSNPN, CDR2 SVGIG (reference sequence). The CDR3 is 13 residues long. CDR3: CAWSVSPYYEQYF. In DNA, the CDR3 is TGTGCCTGGAGTGTATCACCTTACTACGAGCAGTACTTC.

The rearrangement uses TRBV30 and TRBJ2-5, with TRBD1 identical over 8 bases. CDR3 length: 15 residues. Trimming removed 3 bases from V and 4 bases from J; junction bases left unmatched: 10. Per germline, CDR1 GTSNPN and CDR2 SVGIG (reference sequence). In nucleotides, the CDR3 is TGTGCCTGGAGCATATTGACAGGGGTTGGAGAGACCCAGTACTTC. Translating it yields CAWSILTGVGETQYF.

This chain connects TRBV25-1 to TRBJ2-7; tentative D call: TRBD1 (6 bases). The CDR3 runs to 14 residues. CDR1 is MGHDK and CDR2 is SYGVNS in the germline V gene. The germline V and J ends were trimmed by 1 base and 6 bases, with 13 bases remaining between them. Here the CDR3 reads CASSESRGPLEQYF. In nucleotides, the CDR3 is TGTGCCAGCAGTGAATCCAGGGGACCCCTCGAGCAGTACTTC.

This chain joins TRBV6-5 and TRBJ2-5, with D tentatively TRBD2 (5 bases). The germline V gene has CDR1 MNHEY and CDR2 SVGAGI. The V end was cut by 4 bases, the J end by 1 base, with 13 bases between. CDR3 length: 15 residues. This chain's CDR3 is CASSWQLRAQETQYF. CDR3 DNA: TGTGCCAGCAGTTGGCAGTTGAGGGCCCAAGAGACCCAGTACTTC.

This clone was picked up one time. This sequence joins TRBV7-9 and TRBJ1-5; D possibly corresponds to TRBD1 (6 bases). Germline V gene sequence: CDR1 SEHNR, CDR2 FQNEAQ (reference sequence). The CDR3 length is 13 residues. With 4 bases removed from V and 4 bases from J, the gap between germline ends came to 8 bases. The CDR3 loop reads CASSSQGNQPQHF. The CDR3, as DNA: TGTGCCAGCAGCTCCCAGGGGAATCAGCCCCAGCATTTT.

The V and J genes are TRBV30 and TRBJ1-4; D is perhaps TRBD1 (5 bases). The CDR3 totals 15 residues. The germline V and J ends were trimmed by 2 bases and 2 bases, with 12 bases remaining between them. CDR1 is GTSNPN and CDR2 is SVGIG in the germline V gene (reference sequence). Here the CDR3 reads CAWSSKGHTNEKLFF. CDR3 bases: TGTGCCTGGAGTTCTAAAGGACACACTAATGAAAAACTGTTTTTT.

V gene TRBV6-5 combines with J gene TRBJ2-7; 9 bases are a match to TRBD2. V lost 7 bases, J lost 3 bases, and 7 bases stayed unmatched. Germline CDR1 reads MNHEY; CDR2 reads SVGAGI. The CDR3 is made up of 14 amino acids. The CDR3 here is CASNALAGDYEQYF. CDR3 nucleotide sequence: TGTGCCAGCAATGCTTTAGCGGGGGACTACGAGCAGTACTTC.

The J gene is TRBJ2-1, the V gene TRBV10-3; tentatively, D is TRBD1 (6 bases). The germline V gene has CDR1 ENHRY and CDR2 SYGVKD. The V end lost 5 bases, the J end lost 4 bases, and 12 bases lay between the germline ends. This CDR3 has 14 residues. CDR3 DNA: TGTGCCATCAGTACGGGACACAAATACAATGAGCAGTTCTTC. This encodes CAISTGHKYNEQFF.

The gene calls are TRBV5-5 and TRBJ1-5, with D maybe TRBD1 (6 bases). Deletions cut 1 base from V and 4 bases from J, with 15 bases between. This CDR3 is built from 16 residues. Germline V CDR1 and CDR2: SGHKS, YYEKEE (reference sequence). The DNA for the CDR3 is TGTGCCAGCAGCTTGAGGGGGAGCGGAATGAATCAGCCCCAGCATTTT. Translated, it gives CASSLRGSGMNQPQHF.

This sequence joins TRBV19 and TRBJ2-1; TRBD1 aligns across 7 bases. Trimming cost V 2 bases and J 1 base; bases outside gene matches: 2. CDR3 length: 15 residues. Germline CDR1 and CDR2: LNHDA and SQIVND (reference sequence). Written as DNA, the CDR3 is TGTGCCAGTAGTATACAGGGGGAATCCTACAATGAGCAGTTCTTC. Protein product: CASSIQGESYNEQFF. The variable domain in full, with the rest retrieved from reference TRBV19 and TRBJ2-1, is DGGITQSPKYLFRKEGQNVTLSCEQNLNHDAMYWYRQDPGQGLRLIYYSQIVNDFQKGDIAEGYSVSREKKESFPLTVTSAQKNPTAFYLCASSIQGESYNEQFFGPGTRLTVL.

This clone appeared a few times. The gene calls are TRBV5-5 and TRBJ2-4; D possibly corresponds to TRBD2 (5 bases). The CDR3 extends over 17 amino acids. The ends were cut back, 0 bases at V and 3 bases at J, with 16 bases in the middle. CDR1 and CDR2 (germline): SGHKS, YYEKEE (reference sequence). For the CDR3, the DNA is TGTGCCAGCAGCTTGGAGGGAGTCCCGACTGGCAAAAACATTCAGTACTTC. Its translation: CASSLEGVPTGKNIQYF.

The V call is TRBV10-3, the J call TRBJ1-5; D is possibly TRBD1 (5 bases). The germline V and J ends were trimmed by 2 bases and 3 bases, with 11 bases remaining between them. Germline values: CDR1 ENHRY, CDR2 SYGVKD. There are 15 residues in the CDR3. The CDR3 spells CAISEGGAPNQPQHF. The CDR3 DNA is TGTGCCATCAGTGAGGGAGGGGCCCCCAATCAGCCCCAGCATTTT.

The chain employs TRBV3-1 (or the pseudogene TRBV3-2) and TRBJ1-3; no definite D call. V lost 3 bases and J 6 bases, leaving 6 bases between the germline ends. Germline V gene sequence: CDR1 LGHDT, CDR2 YNNKEL (reference sequence). The CDR3 extends over 12 amino acids. The chain's CDR3 is CASSQVLNTIYF. The CDR3 DNA reads as TGTGCCAGCAGCCAGGTTTTAAACACCATATATTTT.